Shown below are 26 T cell receptor beta chains from a single sample sequenced in a study of T cell responses to AZD1222 COVID-19 vaccine. The data were produced by immunoSEQ multiplex PCR, yet TCRdb's version contains in-frame clones alone and is incomplete. Of under 150,000 clones listed, roughly 88% are singletons. The input for sequencing was peripheral blood, taken 28 days after the second AZD1222 dose. These receptors were collected from an adult who received the AZD1222 COVID-19 vaccine.

The rearrangement links TRBV4-3 to TRBJ2-2; 11 bases agree with TRBD2. The V gene end was trimmed by 0 bases and the J gene end by 2 bases; junction bases not matched to a gene: 5. CDR1 is LGHNA and CDR2 is YSLEER in the germline V gene. CDR3 length: 18 residues. The CDR3 loop is CASSQDGTSGSNTGELFF. Written as DNA, the CDR3 is TGCGCCAGCAGCCAAGATGGGACTAGCGGATCTAACACCGGGGAGCTGTTTTTT.

The chain is built from TRBV18 and TRBJ1-1, with TRBD1 identical over 7 bases. V dropped 4 bases and J dropped 5; count of bases not matched to a gene: 1. The length of the CDR3 is 12 residues. Germline lookup yields CDR1 KGHSH and CDR2 LQKENI. Here the CDR3 reads CASSRQGTEAFF. In DNA form, the CDR3 reads TGTGCCAGCTCACGACAGGGAACTGAAGCTTTCTTT.

The CDR3 region is CASSSGSSYNSPLHF. CDR3 nucleotides: TGTGCCAGCAGCTCGGGGAGCTCCTATAATTCACCCCTCCACTTT. The J gene is TRBJ1-6, the V gene TRBV3-1 (or the pseudogene TRBV3-2); no reliable D call. This CDR3 spans 15 amino acids. The V and J ends lost 5 bases and 0 bases respectively, with 8 bases between them. Per germline, CDR1 LGHDT and CDR2 YNNKEL (reference sequence).

The CDR3 is CASSLGGGRTTYEQYF. Written as DNA, the CDR3 is TGTGCCAGCAGCTTAGGGGGAGGCAGAACGACGTACGAGCAGTACTTC. This chain joins TRBV7-2 and TRBJ2-7; tentatively, D is TRBD2 (6 bases). The V gene lost 1 base and the J gene lost 4 bases, with 17 bases spanning the gap. Germline values: CDR1 SGHTA, CDR2 FQGNSA. This CDR3 comprises 16 residues.

This clone was recorded a few times. This chain links TRBV5-1 with TRBJ2-1; no definite D call. CDR3 length: 17 residues. Trimming cost V 1 base and J 4 bases, with 18 bases left between them. Germline CDR1 is SGHRS and CDR2 is YFSETQ. CDR3 sequence (DNA): TGCGCCAGCAGCTTGTGGTCGGGCGGAGACACGTACAATGAGCAGTTCTTC. It encodes CASSLWSGGDTYNEQFF. The full variable domain, its missing parts supplied by reference TRBV5-1 and TRBJ2-1, is KAGVTQTPRYLIKTRGQQVTLSCSPISGHRSVSWYQQTPGQGLQFLFEYFSETQRNKGNFPGRFSGRQFSNSRSEMNVSTLELGDSALYLCASSLWSGGDTYNEQFFGPGTRLTVL.

J is TRBJ2-7 and V is TRBV29-1; D is perhaps TRBD1 or TRBD2 (5 bases each). Germline loops: CDR1 SQVTM, CDR2 ANQGSEA. This CDR3 comprises 12 residues. V lost 2 bases and J lost 2, with 7 bases in between. The CDR3 nucleotides are TGCAGCGTTGAACAGGGACCCTACGAGCAGTACTTC. Translation: CSVEQGPYEQYF.

The chain uses TRBV2 and TRBJ1-6; TRBD1 matches 10 bases. Germline lookup yields CDR1 SNHLY and CDR2 FYNNEI. Trimming removed 6 bases from V and 6 bases from J; junction bases left unmatched: 5. This CDR3 is 15 amino acids long. For the CDR3, the DNA is TGTGCCAGCAGGTCGGACAGGGGGAGTAATTCACCCCTCCACTTT. Its protein is CASRSDRGSNSPLHF.

V usage is TRBV18 and J usage is TRBJ1-2; D perhaps matches TRBD1 (5 bases). Germline-derived CDR1 and CDR2 are KGHSH and LQKENI. V was clipped by 2 bases and J by 0 bases, with 10 bases between them. CDR3 length: 15 amino acids. The CDR3 region is CASSPGAQTNYGYTF. The DNA of the CDR3 is TGTGCCAGCTCACCAGGGGCACAGACTAACTATGGCTACACCTTC.

The J gene is TRBJ2-2, the V gene TRBV7-9; D gene unclear. The V and J ends lost 2 bases and 5 bases respectively, with 21 bases between them. This CDR3 has 18 amino acids. The germline V gene has CDR1 SEHNR and CDR2 FQNEAQ (reference sequence). This CDR3 reads CASSLILGLGVPTGELFF. The DNA for the CDR3 is TGTGCCAGCAGCTTAATATTAGGGCTAGGCGTTCCTACCGGGGAGCTGTTTTTT.

V is TRBV20-1 and J is TRBJ1-4, with D maybe TRBD1 (5 bases). Trimming pared 3 bases from V and 3 bases from J, leaving 8 bases between. Germline V gene data show CDR1 as DFQATT and CDR2 as SNEGSKA (reference sequence). CDR3 length: 13 amino acids. The CDR3 coding sequence is TGCAGTGCTAGTAAAGGGGCTAATGAAAAACTGTTTTTT. This sequence encodes CSASKGANEKLFF.

The chain uses TRBV10-3 and TRBJ2-3; possibly TRBD1 for D (7 bases). The CDR3 is made up of 15 amino acids. V was trimmed by 4 bases and J by 3 bases, leaving 14 bases between them. From germline, CDR1 is ENHRY and CDR2 SYGVKD. CDR3 in amino acids: CAISGGGTATDTQYF. CDR3 nucleotides: TGTGCCATCAGTGGCGGCGGGACAGCAACAGATACGCAGTATTTT.

This rearrangement joins TRBV28 to TRBJ2-1; 9 positions match TRBD2. The V and J ends lost 6 bases and 2 bases, in that order; junction bases with no gene match: 5. Germline V CDR1 and CDR2: MDHEN, SYDVKM. The CDR3 has 15 residues. The CDR3 DNA sequence: TGTGCCAGCAGAAATAGCGGGGGAGCCTACAATGAGCAGTTCTTC. It yields the protein CASRNSGGAYNEQFF.

In this sample, this clone turned up a few times. CDR3 region: CSARDNEQFF. The CDR3 DNA follows: TGCAGTGCTAGAGACAATGAGCAGTTCTTC. The V call is TRBV20-1, the J call TRBJ2-1; D unclear. CDR1 is DFQATT and CDR2 is SNEGSKA in the germline V gene (reference sequence). The V end lost 0 bases, the J end lost 6 bases, and 0 bases lay between the germline ends. CDR3 length: 10 amino acids.

This clone was observed a single time. V gene TRBV20-1 combines with J gene TRBJ2-5; D remains ambiguous. The CDR3 contains 14 residues. Germline CDR1 reads DFQATT; CDR2 reads SNEGSKA (reference sequence). V lost 6 bases and J lost 3, with 17 bases in between. The chain's CDR3 is CSASRVGAEETQYF. CDR3 in DNA: TGCAGTGCAAGTAGGGTCGGAGCCGAAGAGACCCAGTACTTC.

The chain has TRBV6-5 and TRBJ2-1; tentatively, D is TRBD2 (5 bases). Per the germline V gene, CDR1 is MNHEY and CDR2 is SVGAGI. With 0 bases removed from V and 7 bases from J, the gap between germline ends came to 16 bases. This CDR3 spans 16 amino acids. The CDR3 loop is CASSYSTPSTGNEQFF. The CDR3 DNA sequence: TGTGCCAGCAGTTACTCGACCCCCAGCACGGGGAATGAGCAGTTCTTC.

The J gene is TRBJ2-7, the V gene TRBV12-2; TRBD1, as called in the table, went unchecked against the DNA. TRBV12-2 is a documented pseudogene. This CDR3 has 17 amino acids. The chain's CDR3 is CASRLGIRDRRIYEQYF. The DNA for the CDR3 is TGTGCAAGTCGCTTAGGGATCCGGGACAGAAGAATCTACGAGCAGTACTTC.

The chain has TRBV19 and TRBJ1-2; D is unclear. Trimming shortened V by 5 bases and J by 5 bases, and 12 bases separated the two germline ends. This CDR3 comprises 13 residues. Germline V gives CDR1 LNHDA, CDR2 SQIVND (reference sequence). The CDR3 reads CASSPARGYGYTF. The CDR3 nucleotides are TGTGCCAGTAGTCCGGCTCGCGGGTATGGCTACACCTTC.

J is TRBJ1-5 and V is TRBV6-2 or TRBV6-3; 10 positions agree with TRBD1. The V segment lost 3 bases and the J segment 6 bases; nucleotides outside the gene matches: 2. The CDR3 extends over 14 amino acids. The germline CDR1 and CDR2 sequences are MNHEY and SVGEGT. The chain's CDR3 is CASSYDRGRQPQHF. The CDR3 nucleotides are TGTGCCAGCAGTTATGACAGGGGGCGTCAGCCCCAGCATTTT.

The chain joins TRBV10-3 to TRBJ1-4; weak D call: TRBD1 (6 bases). The germline V gene encodes CDR1 ENHRY and CDR2 SYGVKD. V was shortened by 5 bases and J by 2 bases, with 9 bases between the two germline ends. The CDR3 covers 14 residues. Written as DNA, the CDR3 is TGTGCCATCAGTACACAGGGTACTAATGAAAAACTGTTTTTT. Residues: CAISTQGTNEKLFF.

The rearrangement uses TRBV6-5 and TRBJ2-7; D possibly corresponds to TRBD1 (6 bases). This CDR3 is built from 12 residues. V shed 7 bases and J shed 6 bases, with 13 bases lying between them. The V gene's germline CDR1 is MNHEY and CDR2 SVGAGI. The CDR3, as DNA: TGTGCCAGCAAACAGGGATGGGGCGAGCAGTACTTC. Translation: CASKQGWGEQYF.

The chain combines TRBV18 with TRBJ1-5; 7 bases agree with TRBD1. The J segment lost 6 bases and the V segment lost 3 bases, leaving 5 bases of the junction unmatched. The CDR3 has 14 amino acids. CDR1 is KGHSH and CDR2 is LQKENI in the germline V gene. The CDR3 DNA reads TGTGCCAGCTCACCCGACAGGGTAATTCAGCCCCAGCATTTT. Translation: CASSPDRVIQPQHF.

The chain couples TRBV7-2 to TRBJ1-5; TRBD1 is a possible D gene (5 bases). The CDR3 contains 14 residues. With 5 bases removed from V and 4 bases from J, the gap between germline ends came to 12 bases. Germline values: CDR1 SGHTA, CDR2 FQGNSA. The CDR3 region has the DNA TGTGCCAGCAGCCCCCGGACACTTAATCAGCCCCAGCATTTT. The encoded protein is CASSPRTLNQPQHF.

This rearrangement joins TRBV30 to TRBJ2-5; D is possibly TRBD2 (6 bases). This CDR3 is built from 13 residues. Germline V gives CDR1 GTSNPN, CDR2 SVGIG (reference sequence). V shed 5 bases and J shed 5 bases, with 15 bases lying between them. CDR3 residues: CAWAVGGWETQYF. In DNA form, the CDR3 reads TGTGCCTGGGCCGTTGGGGGGTGGGAGACCCAGTACTTC.

The gene calls are TRBV19 and TRBJ1-2, with TRBD1 identical over 10 bases. CDR3 length equals 13 residues. Germline CDR1 and CDR2: LNHDA and SQIVND (reference sequence). V trimming: 9 bases; J trimming: 8 bases; junction bases outside the gene matches: 9. The CDR3 protein is CASSDRGRRGYTF. The CDR3 region has the DNA TGTGCCAGCTCCGACAGGGGGCGACGAGGCTACACCTTC.

J is TRBJ1-5 and V is TRBV6-6, with unresolved D. The CDR3 consists of 14 residues. V was cut by 6 bases and J by 4 bases, with 13 bases left in between. Germline V lookup: CDR1 MNHNY, CDR2 SVGAGI (reference sequence). The DNA of the CDR3 is TGTGCCAGCAGAACTGAAGGGAATAATCAGCCCCAGCATTTT. This gives the protein CASRTEGNNQPQHF.

This rearrangement joins TRBV14 to TRBJ2-1; no clear D gene. Germline CDR1 reads SGHDN; CDR2 reads FVKESK. V lost 1 base to trimming and J lost 2 bases, with 12 bases between them. The CDR3 extends over 16 amino acids. CDR3 loop: CASSQGFQQAYNEQFF. CDR3 in DNA: TGTGCCAGCAGCCAAGGATTCCAGCAAGCCTACAATGAGCAGTTCTTC.